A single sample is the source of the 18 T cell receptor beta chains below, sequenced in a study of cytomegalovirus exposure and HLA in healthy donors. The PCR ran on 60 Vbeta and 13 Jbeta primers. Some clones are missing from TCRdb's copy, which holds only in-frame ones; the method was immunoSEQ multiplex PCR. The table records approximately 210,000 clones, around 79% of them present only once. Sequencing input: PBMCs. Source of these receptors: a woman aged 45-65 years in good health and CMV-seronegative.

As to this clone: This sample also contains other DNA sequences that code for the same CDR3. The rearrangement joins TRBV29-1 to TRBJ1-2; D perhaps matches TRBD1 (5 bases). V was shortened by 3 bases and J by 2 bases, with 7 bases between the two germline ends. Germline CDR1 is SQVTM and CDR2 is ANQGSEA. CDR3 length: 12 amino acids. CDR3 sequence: CSVEAGNYGYTF. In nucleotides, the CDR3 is TGCAGCGTTGAGGCAGGGAACTATGGCTACACCTTC.

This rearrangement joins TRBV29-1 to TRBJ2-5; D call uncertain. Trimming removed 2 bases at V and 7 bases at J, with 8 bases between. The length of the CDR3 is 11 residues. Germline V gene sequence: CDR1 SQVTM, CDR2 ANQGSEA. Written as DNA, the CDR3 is TGCAGCGTTGAAACAGTTGGGACCCAGTACTTC. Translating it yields CSVETVGTQYF.

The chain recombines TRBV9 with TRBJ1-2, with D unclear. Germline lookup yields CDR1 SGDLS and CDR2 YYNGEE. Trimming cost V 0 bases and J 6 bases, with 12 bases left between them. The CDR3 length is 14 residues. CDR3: CASSVAGRTDGYTF. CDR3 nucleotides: TGTGCCAGCAGCGTAGCAGGCCGAACGGATGGCTACACCTTC.

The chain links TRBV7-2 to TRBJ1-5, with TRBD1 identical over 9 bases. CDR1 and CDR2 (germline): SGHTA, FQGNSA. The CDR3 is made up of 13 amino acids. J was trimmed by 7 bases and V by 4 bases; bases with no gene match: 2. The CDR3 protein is CASSSTGGQPQHF. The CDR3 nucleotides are TGTGCCAGCAGCTCGACAGGGGGACAGCCCCAGCATTTT. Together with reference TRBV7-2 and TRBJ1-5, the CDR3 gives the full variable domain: GAGVSQSPSNKVTEKGKDVELRCDPISGHTALYWYRQSLGQGLEFLIYFQGNSAPDKSGLPSDRFSAERTGGSVSTLTIQRTQQEDSAVYLCASSSTGGQPQHFGDGTRLSIL.

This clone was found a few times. The CDR3 DNA sequence: TGTGCCAGCATTAGGTTAGGACGGGGATCTGAAGCTTTCTTT. As protein: CASIRLGRGSEAFF. The V and J genes are TRBV7-9 and TRBJ1-1; D is unclear. The CDR3 contains 14 residues. Trimming removed 7 bases at V and 6 bases at J, with 18 bases between. Germline values: CDR1 SEHNR, CDR2 FQNEAQ (reference sequence). Filled out from reference TRBV7-9 and TRBJ1-1, the complete variable domain reads DTGVSQNPRHKITKRGQNVTFRCDPISEHNRLYWYRQTLGQGPEFLTYFQNEAQLEKSRLLSDRFSAERPKGSFSTLEIQRTEQGDSAMYLCASIRLGRGSEAFFGQGTRLTVV.

The CDR3 DNA sequence: TGTGCCAGCAGCTTGGCGGGAGCCCTCACCGGGGAGCTGTTTTTT. This sequence encodes CASSLAGALTGELFF. The chain is built from TRBV5-4 and TRBJ2-2, with D possibly being TRBD2 (6 bases). This CDR3 is built from 15 residues. In germline, CDR1 is SGHNT, CDR2 YYREEE (reference sequence). V shed 0 bases and J shed 4 bases, with 10 bases lying between them.

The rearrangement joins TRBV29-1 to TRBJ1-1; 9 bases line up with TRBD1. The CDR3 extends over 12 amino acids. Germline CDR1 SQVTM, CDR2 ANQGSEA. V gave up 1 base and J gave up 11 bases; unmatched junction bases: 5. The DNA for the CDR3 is TGCAGCGTTGAAGGACAGGGGGTTGGTGCTTTCTTT. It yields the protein CSVEGQGVGAFF.

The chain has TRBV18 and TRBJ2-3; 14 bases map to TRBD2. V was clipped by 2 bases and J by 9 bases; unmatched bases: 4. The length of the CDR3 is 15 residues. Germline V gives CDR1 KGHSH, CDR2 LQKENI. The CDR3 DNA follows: TGTGCCAGCTCACCATTAGGGACTAGCGGGGGAACGCAGTATTTT. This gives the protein CASSPLGTSGGTQYF. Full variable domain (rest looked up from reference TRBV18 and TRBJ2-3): NAGVMQNPRHLVRRRGQEARLRCSPMKGHSHVYWYRQLPEEGLKFMVYLQKENIIDESGMPKERFSAEFPKEGPSILRIQQVVRGDSAAYFCASSPLGTSGGTQYFGPGTRLTVL.

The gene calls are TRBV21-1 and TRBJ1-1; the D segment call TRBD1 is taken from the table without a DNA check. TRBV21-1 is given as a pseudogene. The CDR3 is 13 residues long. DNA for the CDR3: TGTGCCAGCAGCGGACAGGAGAACACTGAAGCTTTCTTT. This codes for CASSGQENTEAFF.

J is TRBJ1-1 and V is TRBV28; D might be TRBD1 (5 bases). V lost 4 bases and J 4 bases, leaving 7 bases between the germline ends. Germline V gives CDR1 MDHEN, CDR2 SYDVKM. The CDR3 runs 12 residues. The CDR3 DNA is TGTGCCAGCAGTTCAGGGCTCACTGAAGCTTTCTTT. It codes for CASSSGLTEAFF.

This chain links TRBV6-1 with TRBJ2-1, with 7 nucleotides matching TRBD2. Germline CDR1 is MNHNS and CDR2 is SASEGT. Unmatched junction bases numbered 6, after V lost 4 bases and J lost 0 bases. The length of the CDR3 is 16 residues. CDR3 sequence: CASSAFWGGSYNEQFF. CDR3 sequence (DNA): TGTGCCAGCAGTGCCTTTTGGGGGGGCTCCTACAATGAGCAGTTCTTC.

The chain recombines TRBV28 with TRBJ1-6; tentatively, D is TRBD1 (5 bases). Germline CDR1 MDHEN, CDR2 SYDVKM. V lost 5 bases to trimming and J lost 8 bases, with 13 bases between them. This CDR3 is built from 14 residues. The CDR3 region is CASSRGFRDSPLHF. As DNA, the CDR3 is TGTGCCAGCAGTCGGGGGTTCAGGGATTCACCCCTCCACTTT. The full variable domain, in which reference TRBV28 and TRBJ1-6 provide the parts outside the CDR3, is DVKVTQSSRYLVKRTGEKVFLECVQDMDHENMFWYRQDPGLGLRLIYFSYDVKMKEKGDIPEGYSVSREKKERFSLILESASTNQTSMYLCASSRGFRDSPLHFGNGTRLTVT.

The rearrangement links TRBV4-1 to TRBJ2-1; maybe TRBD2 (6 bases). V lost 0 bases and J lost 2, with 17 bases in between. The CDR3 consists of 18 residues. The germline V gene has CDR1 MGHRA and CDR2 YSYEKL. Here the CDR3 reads CASSQDLPWRDPYNEQFF. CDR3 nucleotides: TGCGCCAGCAGCCAAGATCTCCCATGGCGGGACCCCTACAATGAGCAGTTCTTC.

The CDR3, as DNA: TGTGCCAGCAGCAGACAGGGCACTGAAGCTTTCTTT. Amino acid sequence: CASSRQGTEAFF. The chain uses TRBV4-2 and TRBJ1-1; 7 positions agree with TRBD1. This CDR3 is built from 12 residues. Germline V gives CDR1 LGHNA, CDR2 YNFKEQ. V was pared by 5 bases and J by 4 bases, with 1 base of the junction left unmatched.

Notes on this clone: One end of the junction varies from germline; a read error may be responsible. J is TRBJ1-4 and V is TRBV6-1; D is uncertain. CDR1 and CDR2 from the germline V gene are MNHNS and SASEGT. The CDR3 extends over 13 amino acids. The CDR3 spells CAGSQVANEKLFF. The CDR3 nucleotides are TGTGCCGGCAGTCAGGTCGCTAATGAAAAACTGTTTTTT.

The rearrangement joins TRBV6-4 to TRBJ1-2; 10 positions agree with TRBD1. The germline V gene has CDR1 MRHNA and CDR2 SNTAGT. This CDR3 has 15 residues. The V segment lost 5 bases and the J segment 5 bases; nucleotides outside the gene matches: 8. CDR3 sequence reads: CASSKTGGDSYGYTF. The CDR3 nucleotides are TGTGCCAGCAGTAAGACAGGGGGCGACTCTTATGGCTACACCTTC.

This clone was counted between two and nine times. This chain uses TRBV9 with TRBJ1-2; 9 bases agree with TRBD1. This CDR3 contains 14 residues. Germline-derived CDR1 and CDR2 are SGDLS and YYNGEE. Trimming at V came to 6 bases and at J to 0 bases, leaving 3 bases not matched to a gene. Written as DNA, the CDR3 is TGTGCCAGCACCGGACAGGGGTCTAACTATGGCTACACCTTC. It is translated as CASTGQGSNYGYTF.

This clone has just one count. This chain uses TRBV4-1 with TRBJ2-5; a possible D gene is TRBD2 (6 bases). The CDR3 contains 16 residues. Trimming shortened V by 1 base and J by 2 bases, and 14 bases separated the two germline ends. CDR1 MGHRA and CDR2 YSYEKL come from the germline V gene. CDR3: CASSQAPRGAQETQYF. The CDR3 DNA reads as TGCGCCAGCAGCCAAGCGCCTCGCGGGGCTCAAGAGACCCAGTACTTC.